Shown below are 27 T cell receptor delta chains from a single sample sequenced in a study of γδ T cells in repeated Plasmodium falciparum infection. TCRdb reanalyzed the multiplex PCR reads using CATT. The sample carries 85,000 to 90,000 delta-chain clones, under 1.5% recorded once. Vgamma9/Vdelta2+ and Vdelta2-negative gammadelta T cells were flow-sorted from PBMC for bulk sequencing. Specimen: gamma-delta T cells from blood. The receptors were gathered from a pool of human donors (malaria-infected and uninfected, not separated).

About this clone: TCRdb assigns this DNA the protein of a much larger clone, which departs from its translation at residue 18; this likely reflects a read error, and the protein shown comes from translating the DNA. The chain uses TRDV2 and TRDJ1, with TRDD2 as a possible D gene (6 bases). In germline, CDR1 is GEAIGNYY, CDR2 EKD. The CDR3 runs 19 residues. CDR3 DNA sequence: TGTGCCTGTGACACCGTCGCGGTCCTACGTGCGCCCAACACCGATAAACTCACCTTT. This codes for CACDTVAVLRAPNTDKLTF.

This clone has only one observation. One junction end disagrees with the germline gene, perhaps due to a read error. In DNA, the CDR3 is TGCGCTTGGGGAAGTCGGGACGTACTGGGGGCAAGGTACACCGATAAACTCATCTTT. Its translation: CAWGSRDVLGARYTDKLIF. The rearrangement joins TRDV1 to TRDJ1, with TRDD3 matching over 8 bases. The J gene, absent from TCRdb, was called here by matching the DNA to germline. Germline V gene sequence: CDR1 TSWWSYY, CDR2 QGS. The CDR3 is made up of 19 amino acids.

This clone turned up a few times. The TCRdb protein comes from a much larger clone and disagrees with this DNA's translation at residue 7, likely due to a read error; the protein given here is derived from the DNA. The rearrangement uses TRDV1 and TRDJ1, with D possibly matching TRDD2 (9 bases). Since TCRdb gives no J gene, matching the DNA to germline was used here to assign it. Germline V gene lookup returns CDR1 TSWWSYY and CDR2 QGS. This CDR3 spans 24 amino acids. V was clipped by 0 bases and J by 0 bases, with 35 bases between them. CDR3 sequence reads: CALGELRTHPSYGQLLGDTDKLIF. CDR3 DNA sequence: TGTGCTCTTGGGGAACTGCGGACACACCCTTCCTACGGACAGTTACTGGGGGACACCGATAAACTCATCTTT.

This clone was seen only a few times. TCRdb records a much larger clone's protein for this DNA, with a difference at residue 14 that likely arises from a read error; the protein given is the translation of the DNA. The genes are TRDV2 and TRDJ1; 9 positions agree with TRDD2. The length of the CDR3 is 19 residues. The V and J ends lost 3 bases and 3 bases, in that order; junction bases with no gene match: 19. Germline-derived CDR1 and CDR2 are GEAIGNYY and EKD. CDR3 in amino acids: CACDPSYHLGRMSSDKLIF. CDR3 in DNA: TGTGCCTGTGACCCTTCCTACCACTTGGGCCGTATGAGCTCCGATAAACTCATCTTT.

This clone was found a few times. This chain links TRDV1 with TRDJ1; TRDD3 aligns across 13 bases. Germline matching of the DNA provided the J gene here, since TCRdb leaves it blank. CDR1 TSWWSYY and CDR2 QGS come from the germline V gene. With 4 bases clipped from V and 2 bases from J, the junction kept 13 bases outside the gene matches. The CDR3 contains 19 residues. The CDR3 sequence: CALGGSPNWGIRGTDKLIF. The CDR3 nucleotides are TGTGCTCTTGGGGGCTCCCCGAACTGGGGGATACGTGGGACCGATAAACTCATCTTT.

This clone was seen many times. TCRdb's entry gives the protein of a much larger clone, which mismatches this DNA's translation at residue 13, likely from a read error; the protein reported here is translated from the DNA. This rearrangement joins TRDV2 to TRDJ1; 10 bases are a match to TRDD3. Germline trimming cut 3 bases from V and 3 bases from J; bases unmatched to any gene: 21. The CDR3 is made up of 20 amino acids. Germline lookup yields CDR1 GEAIGNYY and CDR2 EKD. The CDR3 here is CACDPISGGGIRGLADKLIF. CDR3 in DNA: TGTGCCTGTGACCCAATCAGCGGCGGGGGGATACGCGGATTGGCCGATAAACTCATCTTT.

In regard to this clone: Translating this DNA gives a protein that differs at residue 10 from the TCRdb one, which belongs to a much larger clone; a read error is likely, and the protein shown is this translation. The gene calls are TRDV1 and TRDJ1; 9 bases are shared with TRDD3. TCRdb offers no J gene call, so here the DNA was matched to germline to obtain one. The junction had 22 bases not matched to a gene; V was cut back by 2 bases and J by 0 bases. Per the germline V gene, CDR1 is TSWWSYY and CDR2 is QGS. The CDR3 contains 22 residues. Here the CDR3 DNA reads TGTGCTCTTGGGGAAGAAATTCCTACGCCTCGTACTGGGGGAGGGTACACCGATAAACTCATCTTT. Protein product: CALGEEIPTPRTGGGYTDKLIF.

This clone was observed a few times. A far larger clone lies a single base away; this is likely a read error. The same CDR3 arises from other DNA sequences in this sample as well. V gene TRDV2 combines with J gene TRDJ3; perhaps TRDD3 as D (5 bases). The J gene, absent from TCRdb, was called here by matching the DNA to germline. Trimming removed 3 bases at V and 0 bases at J, with 8 bases between. The germline V gene has CDR1 GEAIGNYY and CDR2 EKD. CDR3 length equals 16 residues. The CDR3 DNA is TGTGCCTGTGACTGGGGCAGCTCCTGGGACACCCGACAGATGTTTTTC. Translated: CACDWGSSWDTRQMFF.

This clone was observed a few times. A far larger clone is just one base off, so this is likely a read error. This specimen includes other DNA sequences encoding the same CDR3. CDR3 region: CALGERRRGAQLFF. In DNA, the CDR3 is TGTGCTCTTGGGGAACGGCGGAGGGGGGCACAGCTCTTCTTT. The chain couples TRDV1 to TRDJ2; TRDD3 is a possible D gene (5 bases). The CDR3 runs 14 residues. The germline gives CDR1 TSWWSYY, CDR2 QGS.

Details on this clone: The TCRdb record carries a much larger clone's protein, which differs from this DNA's translation at residue 9; a read error is the likely cause, and the protein listed here is the DNA translation. The chain is built from TRDV2 and TRDJ1; no clear D gene. With 3 bases removed from V and 1 base from J, the gap between germline ends came to 20 bases. The length of the CDR3 is 17 residues. The V gene's germline CDR1 is GEAIGNYY and CDR2 EKD. CDR3 nucleotide sequence: TGTGCCTGTGACGGAAGAATCCCTGTGGGACCCACCGATAAACTCATCTTT. Translated, it gives CACDGRIPVGPTDKLIF.

Turning to this clone: TCRdb's protein, taken from a much larger clone, differs from this DNA's translation at residue 13, likely owing to a read error; the protein displayed comes from the DNA. V gene TRDV1 was called; the J gene was not. The length of the CDR3 is 14 residues. Germline-derived CDR1 and CDR2 are TSWWSYY and QGS. CDR3 loop: CALGEWFGADKLTF. The DNA for the CDR3 is TGTGCTCTTGGGGAATGGTTTGGCGCCGATAAACTCACCTTT.

Remarks on this clone: A read error is the likely source, as a far larger clone sits one nucleotide away. Other DNA sequences of this sample code for an identical CDR3. This chain connects TRDV1 to TRDJ1, with TRDD3 matching over 7 bases. Here the J gene was assigned by germline matching of the DNA, as TCRdb has none. Germline V CDR1 and CDR2: TSWWSYY, QGS. The length of the CDR3 is 16 residues. CDR3 in DNA: TGTGCCCTTGGGGAACAAGCCTACGTTCTGGGGGGACGACTCATCTTT. Amino acids: CALGEQAYVLGGRLIF.

As for this clone: A read error is the likely source, as a far larger clone sits one nucleotide away. Additional DNA sequences in this sample encode the identical CDR3. The chain combines TRDV2 with TRDJ1; TRDD3 matches at 7 bases. TCRdb supplies no J gene; here it was assigned by aligning the nucleotide sequence to germline. CDR1 is GEAIGNYY and CDR2 is EKD in the germline V gene. The CDR3 extends over 18 amino acids. The CDR3 coding sequence is TGCGCCTGTGACACCTCCTGGGGGCCCCGGCGGGACACCGATAAACTCATCTTT. Protein sequence: CACDTSWGPRRDTDKLIF.

This clone was seen at least ten times. This DNA translates differently at residue 14 from the TCRdb protein, which is that of a much larger clone; a read error is likely, and the protein shown is the DNA's own translation. V gene assignment gives TRDV2, but the J gene was left uncalled; the table's D call, TRDD3, was not checked against the DNA. Per germline, CDR1 GEAIGNYY and CDR2 EKD. The CDR3 consists of 16 residues. The CDR3 region has the DNA TGTGCCTGTGACACCGTGGGGGATACTTTGACAGCACAACCCTTCTTT. This translates into CACDTVGDTLTAQPFF.

This clone has more than one count but fewer than ten. TCRdb attributes to this sequence the protein of a much larger clone, which differs from the DNA translation at residue 11; a read error is likely, and the protein displayed is translated from the DNA. Here the CDR3 DNA reads TGTGCCTGTGACACCGTGGTACCCGACACCAATAAACTCATCTTT. Protein sequence: CACDTVVPDTNKLIF. The rearrangement joins TRDV2 to TRDJ1, with D hard to call. Here the J gene came from matching the DNA to germline, since TCRdb omits it. Germline V gives CDR1 GEAIGNYY, CDR2 EKD. This CDR3 has 15 residues.

This clone was found a few times. A far larger clone is off by one base, so a read error is likely. This specimen includes other DNA sequences encoding the same CDR3. CDR3 residues: CACDTLGARYTDKLIF. DNA for the CDR3: TGTGCCTGTGACACTTTAGGGGCCCGTTACACCGATAAGCTCATCTTT. The J gene was not called, though the V gene is TRDV2; TRDD3, as called in the table, went unchecked against the DNA. Germline V CDR1 and CDR2: GEAIGNYY, EKD. The length of the CDR3 is 16 residues.

A remark on this clone: TCRdb lists the protein of a much larger clone for this DNA, which differs at residue 7, so this is likely a read error; the protein given here is translated from the DNA itself. The chain has TRDV1 and TRDJ1; 13 nucleotides line up with TRDD3. The CDR3 spans 24 residues. Germline values: CDR1 TSWWSYY, CDR2 QGS. V was clipped by 0 bases and J by 10 bases; unmatched bases: 32. The CDR3 nucleotides are TGTGCTCTTGGGGAACTAGCCCCTAGCTATAAGCTAGCATCGACTGGGGGATACGCTTTAACACTCATCTTT. It is translated as CALGELAPSYKLASTGGYALTLIF.

This clone was recorded a few times. TCRdb assigns this DNA the protein of a much larger clone, which departs from its translation at residue 22; this likely reflects a read error, and the protein shown comes from translating the DNA. No J gene call was made, and the V gene is TRDV2; the table's D call, TRDD3, was not checked against the DNA. The CDR3 is made up of 23 amino acids. Germline V gives CDR1 GEAIGNYY, CDR2 EKD. The CDR3 spells CACDSLSTPVAGTGSENTDKLTF. CDR3 DNA sequence: TGTGCCTGTGACTCCTTAAGTACCCCCGTGGCAGGTACTGGGAGTGAGAACACCGATAAACTCACCTTT.

This clone was observed a few times. This DNA translates differently at residue 12 from the TCRdb protein, which is that of a much larger clone; a read error is likely, and the protein shown is the DNA's own translation. V usage is TRDV1 and J usage is TRDJ1; 11 bases fit TRDD3. Germline CDR1 reads TSWWSYY; CDR2 reads QGS. This CDR3 comprises 16 residues. As DNA, the CDR3 is TGTGCTCTTGGGGAGCTCAACTGGGGGATAACCGGTAAACTCATCTTT. This translates into CALGELNWGITGKLIF.

This clone was seen a few times. TCRdb assigns this DNA the protein of a much larger clone, which departs from its translation at residue 13; this likely reflects a read error, and the protein shown comes from translating the DNA. Additional DNA sequences in this sample encode the identical CDR3. The V gene is listed as TRDV2; no J gene was called; TRDD3, the D gene given by the table, was not confirmed from the DNA. The CDR3 sequence is 15 residues long. Germline V gives CDR1 GEAIGNYY, CDR2 EKD. The CDR3 loop reads CACDTVGDLTAQPFF. The CDR3 DNA reads TGTGCCTGTGACACCGTGGGGGATTTGACTGCACAACCCTTCTTT.

This clone was observed a handful of times. The TCRdb record carries a much larger clone's protein, which differs from this DNA's translation at residue 9; a read error is the likely cause, and the protein listed here is the DNA translation. The CDR3 DNA is TGTGCCTGTGACCCTATGCTTCTGAGGGATACCCCGTACACCGATAAACTCATCTTT. The encoded protein is CACDPMLLRDTPYTDKLIF. This sequence joins TRDV2 and TRDJ1, with 7 bases that match TRDD3. Here the J gene came from matching the DNA to germline, since TCRdb omits it. From germline, CDR1 is GEAIGNYY and CDR2 EKD. The CDR3 sequence is 19 residues long. V lost 3 bases, J lost 0 bases, and 18 bases stayed unmatched.

V gene TRDV1 combines with J gene TRDJ1; 12 positions agree with TRDD3. TCRdb carries no J gene annotation; the J gene was assigned here by matching the DNA with germline. The ends lost 4 bases at V and 1 base at J; junction bases unmatched: 25. Germline V gene sequence: CDR1 TSWWSYY, CDR2 QGS. This CDR3 region has 23 residues. CDR3 amino acids: CALGVPFLSISYWGILFTDKLIF. CDR3 nucleotide sequence: TGTGCTCTTGGGGTACCCTTCCTCTCGATCAGTTACTGGGGGATACTGTTCACCGATAAACTCATCTTT.

This clone was counted ten times or more. TCRdb records a much larger clone's protein for this DNA, with a difference at residue 3 that likely arises from a read error; the protein given is the translation of the DNA. The rearrangement uses TRDV3 and TRDJ1, with 9 bases matching TRDD3. V was pared by 5 bases and J by 5 bases, with 18 bases of the junction left unmatched. Per germline, CDR1 TVYSNPD and CDR2 GDNSRS (reference sequence). This CDR3 contains 16 residues. The CDR3 region has the DNA TGTGCCCTTTCAACTACGGTTGCTGGGGGATCAGATAAACTCATCTTT. This gives the protein CALSTTVAGGSDKLIF.

Of note for this clone: It is likely a read error: a sequence one base away is far more abundant. Other DNA sequences of this sample code for an identical CDR3. The rearrangement links TRAV38-2/DV8 to TRDJ1, with a weak D call TRDD3 (5 bases). No J gene was available from TCRdb, and it was assigned here by a germline match of the DNA. The CDR3 length is 19 residues. Germline V gene sequence: CDR1 TSESDYY, CDR2 QEAYKQQN. Trimming stripped 5 bases from V and 1 base from J, with 27 bases between. CDR3 DNA sequence: TGTGCTTATAGCGTCTTCGCCCCTGGCAGGGGAACCAGCACCGATAAACTCATCTTT. Its protein product is CAYSVFAPGRGTSTDKLIF.

This clone turned up a few times. TCRdb's listed protein matches a much larger clone and diverges from this DNA's translation at residue 22, likely through a read error; the protein shown comes from the DNA. Here the V gene is TRDV1, but the J gene went uncalled; TRDD3 is the table's D call and was not checked against the DNA. The germline gives CDR1 TSWWSYY, CDR2 QGS. The length of the CDR3 is 24 residues. CDR3 bases: TGTGCTCTTGGGGAACACAGATTTTTTTTCCTACGGACGTGGGGGATAAAAGGTACCGATAAACCCATCTTT. This codes for CALGEHRFFFLRTWGIKGTDKPIF.

Comments on this clone: TCRdb shows a much larger clone's protein in place of this DNA's translation, and the two differ at residue 3, likely through a read error; the protein shown is translated from the DNA. This chain connects TRDV2 to TRDJ3, with TRDD3 identical over 8 bases. The J gene is absent in TCRdb and was assigned here via DNA matching to germline. In germline, CDR1 is GEAIGNYY, CDR2 EKD. The CDR3 is 21 amino acids. The CDR3 here is CARDVPDWGFGSSWDTRQMFF. For the CDR3, the DNA is TGTGCCCGTGACGTCCCGGACTGGGGGTTCGGAAGCTCCTGGGACACCCGACAGATGTTTTTC.

This clone was seen ten or more times. TCRdb's listed protein matches a much larger clone and diverges from this DNA's translation at residue 9, likely through a read error; the protein shown comes from the DNA. The CDR3 region is CALGELRLAFWGKTSYTDKLIF. The CDR3 bases are TGTGCTCTTGGGGAACTAAGACTGGCCTTCTGGGGGAAAACTAGCTACACCGATAAACTCATCTTT. The chain combines TRDV1 with TRDJ1; TRDD3 agrees at 8 bases. TCRdb is silent on the J gene; assignment here came from matching the DNA to germline. Germline V gene data show CDR1 as TSWWSYY and CDR2 as QGS. The J segment lost 0 bases and the V segment lost 0 bases, leaving 21 bases of the junction unmatched. This CDR3 region has 22 residues.